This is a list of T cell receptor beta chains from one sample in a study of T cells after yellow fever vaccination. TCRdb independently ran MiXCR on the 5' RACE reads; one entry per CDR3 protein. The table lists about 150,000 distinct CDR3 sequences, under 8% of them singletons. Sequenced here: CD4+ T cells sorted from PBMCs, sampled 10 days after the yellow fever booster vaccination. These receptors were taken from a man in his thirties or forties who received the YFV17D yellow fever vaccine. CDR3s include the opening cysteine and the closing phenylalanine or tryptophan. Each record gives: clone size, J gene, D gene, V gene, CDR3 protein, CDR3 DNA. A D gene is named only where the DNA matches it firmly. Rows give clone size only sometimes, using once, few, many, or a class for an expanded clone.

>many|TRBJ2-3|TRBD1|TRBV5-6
CASSLPGQGPTVTQYF
TGTGCCAGCAGCTTACCGGGACAGGGTCCGACGGTTACGCAGTATTTT
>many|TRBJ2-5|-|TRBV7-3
CASSFGRGLGQETQYF
TGTGCCAGCAGCTTTGGTCGTGGGTTGGGCCAAGAGACCCAGTACTTC
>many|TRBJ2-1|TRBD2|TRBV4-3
CASSREAGGQFF
TGCGCCAGCAGCCGAGAAGCGGGAGGGCAGTTCTTC
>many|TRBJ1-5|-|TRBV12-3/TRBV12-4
CASSLFGWSNQPQHF
TGTGCCAGCAGTTTGTTCGGTTGGAGCAATCAGCCCCAGCATTTT
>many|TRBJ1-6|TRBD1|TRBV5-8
CASSLKGAANSPLHF
TGTGCCAGCAGCTTGAAGGGGGCGGCTAATTCACCCCTCCACTTT
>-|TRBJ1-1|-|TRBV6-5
CASSDSQMNTEAFF
TGTGCCAGCAGCGACTCACAGATGAACACTGAAGCTTTCTTT
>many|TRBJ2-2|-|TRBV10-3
CAISADRNTGELFF
TGTGCCATCAGTGCGGACAGGAACACCGGGGAGCTGTTTTTT
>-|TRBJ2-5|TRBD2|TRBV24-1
CATMGGSLPETQYF
TGTGCCACCATGGGCGGGAGTCTTCCAGAGACCCAGTACTTC
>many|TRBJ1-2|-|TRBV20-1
CSANSPSSYTF
TGCAGTGCAAACTCTCCTTCCAGCTACACCTTC
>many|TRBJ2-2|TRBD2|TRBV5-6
CASSSSGRATGELFF
TGTGCCAGCAGTTCTAGCGGGAGGGCCACCGGGGAGCTGTTTTTT
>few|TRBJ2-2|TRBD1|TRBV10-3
CAIGGQGDTGELFF
TGTGCCATCGGAGGACAGGGGGACACCGGGGAGCTGTTTTTT
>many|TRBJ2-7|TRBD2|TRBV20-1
CSARSPGTSGNEQYF
TGCAGTGCTAGATCACCCGGGACTAGCGGGAACGAGCAGTACTTC
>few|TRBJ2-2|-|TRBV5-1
CASSLGAGTNTGELFF
TGCGCCAGCAGCTTGGGGGCGGGAACGAACACCGGGGAGCTGTTTTTT
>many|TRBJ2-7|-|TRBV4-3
CASSQDWTSTSYEQYF
TGCGCCAGCAGCCAAGATTGGACGTCTACTTCCTACGAGCAGTACTTC
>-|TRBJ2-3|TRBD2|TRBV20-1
CSSRDFSGLASITDTQYF
TGCAGTTCTAGAGATTTCAGCGGACTAGCTTCCATCACAGATACGCAGTATTTT
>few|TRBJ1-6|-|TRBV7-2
CASGGGSPLHF
TGTGCCAGCGGGGGGGGATCACCCCTCCACTTT
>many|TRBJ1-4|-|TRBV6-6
CASLRGANEKLFF
TGTGCCAGCTTGAGGGGCGCTAATGAAAAACTGTTTTTT
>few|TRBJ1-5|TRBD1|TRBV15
CATSRETGGNQPQHF
TGTGCCACCAGCAGAGAGACAGGGGGCAATCAGCCCCAGCATTTT
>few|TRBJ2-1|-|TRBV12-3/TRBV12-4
CASRPGPVNEQFF
TGTGCCAGCAGACCGGGACCCGTGAATGAGCAGTTCTTC
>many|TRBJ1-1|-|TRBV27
CASNEGRNTEAFF
TGTGCCAGCAATGAGGGGAGGAACACTGAAGCTTTCTTT
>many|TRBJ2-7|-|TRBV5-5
CASSGRAGSYEQYF
TGTGCCAGCAGTGGGCGGGCGGGGTCTTACGAGCAGTACTTC
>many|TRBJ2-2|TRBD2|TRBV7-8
CASSPGLVVSGELFF
TGTGCCAGCAGCCCAGGACTAGTAGTATCCGGGGAGCTGTTTTTT
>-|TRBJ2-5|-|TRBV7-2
CASSLTFYGNQETQYF
TGTGCCAGCAGCTTAACTTTTTACGGGAATCAAGAGACCCAGTACTTC
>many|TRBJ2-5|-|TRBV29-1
CSVGEETQYF
TGCAGCGTTGGGGAGGAGACCCAGTACTTC
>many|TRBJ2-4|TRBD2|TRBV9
CASSARDPTAGGTKNIQYF
TGTGCCAGCAGCGCCCGAGATCCTACAGCGGGAGGGACCAAAAACATTCAGTACTTC
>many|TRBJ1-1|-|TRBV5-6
CASSLSGALTEAFF
TGTGCCAGCAGCTTGTCGGGGGCGTTGACTGAAGCTTTCTTT
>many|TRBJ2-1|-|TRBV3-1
CASSQPRSSYNEQFF
TGTGCCAGCAGCCAACCTAGGAGCTCCTACAATGAGCAGTTCTTC
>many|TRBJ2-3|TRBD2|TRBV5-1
CASSLTSGTDTQYF
TGCGCCAGCAGCTTAACTAGCGGGACAGATACGCAGTATTTT
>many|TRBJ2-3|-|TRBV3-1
CASSQVEDTQYF
TGTGCCAGCAGCCAAGTGGAGGATACGCAGTATTTT
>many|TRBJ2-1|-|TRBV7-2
CASSLGGTQLQFF
TGTGCCAGCAGCTTAGGAGGGACACAGTTACAGTTCTTC
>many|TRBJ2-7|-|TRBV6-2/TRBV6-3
CASSPGLIFYEQYF
TGTGCCAGCAGTCCCGGTCTCATCTTCTACGAGCAGTACTTC
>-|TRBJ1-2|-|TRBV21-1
CASSRLQGDGNYGYTF
TGTGCCAGCAGTAGATTACAGGGGGATGGGAACTATGGCTACACCTTC
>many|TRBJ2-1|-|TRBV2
CASSELGGEQFF
TGTGCCAGCAGTGAGCTGGGGGGTGAGCAGTTCTTC
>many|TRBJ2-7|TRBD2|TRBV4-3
CASSQGRGGAYEQYF
TGCGCCAGCAGCCAAGGACGGGGGGGCGCCTACGAGCAGTACTTC
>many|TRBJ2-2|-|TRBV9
CASSNRRFTGELFF
TGTGCCAGCAGCAATCGTCGGTTCACCGGGGAGCTGTTTTTT
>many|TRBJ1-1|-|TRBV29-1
CSVEVNTEAFF
TGCAGCGTTGAGGTCAACACTGAAGCTTTCTTT
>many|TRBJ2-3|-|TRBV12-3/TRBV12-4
CASSPRDTQYF
TGTGCCAGCAGCCCTCGGGATACGCAGTATTTT
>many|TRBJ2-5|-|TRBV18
CASSPQVGETQYF
TGTGCCAGCTCACCACAGGTCGGGGAGACCCAGTACTTC
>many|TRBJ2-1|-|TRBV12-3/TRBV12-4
CASSLAAQGLFF
TGTGCCAGCAGTTTAGCGGCGCAGGGGCTGTTCTTC
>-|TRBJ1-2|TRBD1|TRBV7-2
CASSSRTGGDGYTF
TGTGCCAGCAGCTCCCGGACAGGAGGGGATGGCTACACCTTC
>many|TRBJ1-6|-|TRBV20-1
CSASYRASYNSPLHF
TGCAGTGCTAGCTATCGTGCCTCCTATAATTCACCCCTCCACTTT
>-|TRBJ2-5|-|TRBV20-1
CSAPDPPQETQYF
TGCAGTGCGCCGGATCCCCCCCAAGAGACCCAGTACTTC
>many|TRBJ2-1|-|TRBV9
CASTQRADMGNEQFF
TGTGCCAGCACCCAGCGGGCGGATATGGGGAATGAGCAGTTCTTC
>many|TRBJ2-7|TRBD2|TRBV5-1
CASSSTSGTTNYEQYF
TGCGCCAGCAGCTCAACTAGCGGGACGACTAACTACGAGCAGTACTTC
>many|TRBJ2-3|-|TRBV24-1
CASRSHPDTQYF
TGTGCCAGCCGTAGTCACCCAGATACGCAGTATTTT
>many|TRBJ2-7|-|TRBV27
CASSFYPDYEQYF
TGTGCCAGCAGTTTTTACCCGGACTACGAGCAGTACTTC
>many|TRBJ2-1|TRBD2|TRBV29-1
CSVLLSGRVYNEQFF
TGCAGCGTCCTACTTAGCGGGAGGGTTTACAATGAGCAGTTCTTC
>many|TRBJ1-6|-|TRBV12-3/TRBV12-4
CASSDGGSVNSPLHF
TGTGCCAGCAGCGACGGGGGCTCCGTTAATTCACCCCTCCACTTT
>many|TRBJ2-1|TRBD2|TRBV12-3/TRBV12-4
CASSPGTSGRPEQFF
TGTGCCAGCAGTCCTGGGACTAGCGGGAGACCGGAGCAGTTCTTC